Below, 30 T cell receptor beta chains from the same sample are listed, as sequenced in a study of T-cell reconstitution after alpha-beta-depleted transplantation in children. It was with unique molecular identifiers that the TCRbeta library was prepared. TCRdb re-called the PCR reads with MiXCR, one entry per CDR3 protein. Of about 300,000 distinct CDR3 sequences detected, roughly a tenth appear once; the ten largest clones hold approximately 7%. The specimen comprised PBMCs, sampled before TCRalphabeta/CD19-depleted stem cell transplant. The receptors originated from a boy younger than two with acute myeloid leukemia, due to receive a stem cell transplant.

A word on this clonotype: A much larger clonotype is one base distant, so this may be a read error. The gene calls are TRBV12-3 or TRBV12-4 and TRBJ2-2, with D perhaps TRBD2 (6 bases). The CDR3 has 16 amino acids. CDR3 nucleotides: TGTGCCAGCAGTCCCGGACTGGGCGGGGTCGCCGGGGAGCTGGTTTTT. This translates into CASSPGLGGVAGELVF.

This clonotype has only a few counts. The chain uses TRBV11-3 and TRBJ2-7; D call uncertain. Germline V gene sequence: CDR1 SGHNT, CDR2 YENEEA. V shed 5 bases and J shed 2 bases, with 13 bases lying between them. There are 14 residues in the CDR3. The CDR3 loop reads CASSPRSPPYEQYF. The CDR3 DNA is TGTGCCAGCAGCCCCCGGAGCCCCCCCTACGAGCAGTACTTC.

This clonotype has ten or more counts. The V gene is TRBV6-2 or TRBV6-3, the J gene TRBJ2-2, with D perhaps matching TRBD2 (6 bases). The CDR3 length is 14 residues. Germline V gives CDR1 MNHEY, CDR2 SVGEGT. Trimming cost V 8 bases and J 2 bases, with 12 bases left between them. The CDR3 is CASAGRRNTGELFF. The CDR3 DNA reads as TGTGCCAGCGCCGGGAGAAGAAACACCGGGGAGCTGTTTTTT.

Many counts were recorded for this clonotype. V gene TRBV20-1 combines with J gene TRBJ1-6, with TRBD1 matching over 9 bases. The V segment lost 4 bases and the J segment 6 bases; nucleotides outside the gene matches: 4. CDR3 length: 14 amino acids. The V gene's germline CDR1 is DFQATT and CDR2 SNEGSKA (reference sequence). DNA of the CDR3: TGCAGTGCTAAGGGACAGGGCCCTAATTCACCCCTCCACTTT. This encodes CSAKGQGPNSPLHF.

Here the CDR3 DNA reads TGTGCCAGCAGTCCAGATCTGTTCGACAATGAGCAGTTCTTC. Protein: CASSPDLFDNEQFF. This chain uses TRBV7-9 with TRBJ2-1; D is uncertain. In germline, CDR1 is SEHNR, CDR2 FQNEAQ (reference sequence). Trimming cost V 6 bases and J 5 bases, with 14 bases left between them. The CDR3 extends over 14 amino acids.

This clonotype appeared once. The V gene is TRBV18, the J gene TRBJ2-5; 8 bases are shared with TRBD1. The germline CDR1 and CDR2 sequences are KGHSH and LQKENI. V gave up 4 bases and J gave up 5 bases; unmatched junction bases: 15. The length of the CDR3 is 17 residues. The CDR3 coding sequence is TGTGCCAGCTCACTGGACAGGGCATCGGGGTCCTGGGAGACCCAGTACTTC. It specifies CASSLDRASGSWETQYF.

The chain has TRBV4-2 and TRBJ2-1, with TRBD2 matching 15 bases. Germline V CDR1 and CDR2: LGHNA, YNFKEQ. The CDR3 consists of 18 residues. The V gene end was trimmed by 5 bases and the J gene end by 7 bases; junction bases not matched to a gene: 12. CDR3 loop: CASSSTRTSGGAGNEQFF. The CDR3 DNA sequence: TGTGCCAGCAGCAGTACTCGGACTAGCGGGGGGGCCGGGAATGAGCAGTTCTTC.

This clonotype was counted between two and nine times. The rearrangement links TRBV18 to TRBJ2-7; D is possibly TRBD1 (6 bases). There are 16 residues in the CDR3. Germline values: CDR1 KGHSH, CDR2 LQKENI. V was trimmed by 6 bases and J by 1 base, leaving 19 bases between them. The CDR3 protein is CASSTGNRAKSYEQYF. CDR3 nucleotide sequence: TGTGCCAGCTCCACCGGTAACAGGGCTAAGTCCTACGAGCAGTACTTC.

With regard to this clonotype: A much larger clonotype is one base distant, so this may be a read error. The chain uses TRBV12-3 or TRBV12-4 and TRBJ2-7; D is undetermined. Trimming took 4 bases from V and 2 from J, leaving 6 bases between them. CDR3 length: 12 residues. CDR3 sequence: CASSSNPYEQYF. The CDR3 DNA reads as TGTGCCAGCAGTTCCAACCCCTACGAGCAGTACTTC.

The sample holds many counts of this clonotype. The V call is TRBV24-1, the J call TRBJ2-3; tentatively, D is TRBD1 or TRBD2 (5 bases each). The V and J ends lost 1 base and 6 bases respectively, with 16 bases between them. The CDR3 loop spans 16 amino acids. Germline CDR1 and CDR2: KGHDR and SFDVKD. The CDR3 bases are TGTGCCACCAGTGATTTCCCTACAGGTAGGGAGGATACGCAGTATTTT. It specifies CATSDFPTGREDTQYF.

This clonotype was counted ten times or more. The CDR3 DNA follows: TGTGCCAGCAGCTTAGGACAGGGTCCTCAAGAGACCCAGTACTTC. It encodes CASSLGQGPQETQYF. The chain recombines TRBV11-2 with TRBJ2-5; 7 positions match TRBD1. The CDR3 contains 15 residues. Per germline, CDR1 SGHAT and CDR2 FQNNGV. J gave up 2 bases and V 1 base, and 4 bases lay outside the gene matches.

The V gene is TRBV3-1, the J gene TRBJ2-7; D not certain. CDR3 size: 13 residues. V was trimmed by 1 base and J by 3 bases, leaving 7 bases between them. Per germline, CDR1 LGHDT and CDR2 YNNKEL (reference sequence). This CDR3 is CASSQAVNYEQYF. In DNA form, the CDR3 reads TGTGCCAGCAGCCAAGCCGTGAACTACGAGCAGTACTTC.

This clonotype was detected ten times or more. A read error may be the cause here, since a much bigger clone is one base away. Here the CDR3 reads CASSTGQTVYEQYF. In nucleotides, the CDR3 is TGTGCCAGCAGTACCGGACAGACGGTCTACGAGCAGTACTTC. The V call is TRBV28, the J call TRBJ2-7, with a tentative D call TRBD1 (6 bases). There are 14 residues in the CDR3. Trimming left V 5 bases short and J 3 bases short, with 14 bases between. Looked up from germline, CDR1 is MDHEN and CDR2 is SYDVKM.

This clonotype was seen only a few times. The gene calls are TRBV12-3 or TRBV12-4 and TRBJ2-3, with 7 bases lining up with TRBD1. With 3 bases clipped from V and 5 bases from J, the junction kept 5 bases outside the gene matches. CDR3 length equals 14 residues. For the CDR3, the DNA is TGTGCCAGCAGTTTCCTAGGGGGCAAAGATACGCAGTATTTT. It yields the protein CASSFLGGKDTQYF.

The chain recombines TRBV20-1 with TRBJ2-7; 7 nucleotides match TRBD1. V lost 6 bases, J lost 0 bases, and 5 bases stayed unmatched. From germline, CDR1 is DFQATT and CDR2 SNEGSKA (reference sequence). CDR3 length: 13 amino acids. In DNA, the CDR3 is TGCAGTGCATCCCGGGACAGCTCCTACGAGCAGTACTTC. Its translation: CSASRDSSYEQYF.

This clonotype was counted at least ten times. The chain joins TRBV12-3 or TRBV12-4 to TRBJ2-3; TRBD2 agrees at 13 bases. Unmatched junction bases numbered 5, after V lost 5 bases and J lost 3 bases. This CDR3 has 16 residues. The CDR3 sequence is CASSPLAGGPTDTQYF. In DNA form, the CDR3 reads TGTGCCAGCAGTCCACTAGCGGGAGGGCCGACAGATACGCAGTATTTT.

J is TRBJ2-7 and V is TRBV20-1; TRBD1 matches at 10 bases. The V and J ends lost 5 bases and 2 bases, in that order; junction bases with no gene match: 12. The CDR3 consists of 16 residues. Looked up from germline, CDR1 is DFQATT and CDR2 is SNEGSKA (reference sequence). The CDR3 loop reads CSAEDFGTGAPYEQYF. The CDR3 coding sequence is TGCAGTGCTGAGGACTTCGGGACAGGGGCCCCCTACGAGCAGTACTTC.

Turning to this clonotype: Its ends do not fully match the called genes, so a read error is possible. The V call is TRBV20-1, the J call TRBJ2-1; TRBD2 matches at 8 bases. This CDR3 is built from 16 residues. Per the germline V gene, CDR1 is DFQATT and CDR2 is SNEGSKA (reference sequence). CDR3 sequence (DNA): TGCTGTGCTAGAGCCTTCGGGGGGGGATCCTACAATGAGCAGTTCTTC. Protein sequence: CCARAFGGGSYNEQFF.

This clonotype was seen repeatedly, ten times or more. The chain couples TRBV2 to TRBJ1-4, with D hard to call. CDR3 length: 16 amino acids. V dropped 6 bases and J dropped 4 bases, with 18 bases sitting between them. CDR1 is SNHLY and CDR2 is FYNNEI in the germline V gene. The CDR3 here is CASRGGRPTGNEKLFF. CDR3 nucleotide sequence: TGTGCCAGCAGGGGAGGGCGACCTACTGGTAATGAAAAACTGTTTTTT.

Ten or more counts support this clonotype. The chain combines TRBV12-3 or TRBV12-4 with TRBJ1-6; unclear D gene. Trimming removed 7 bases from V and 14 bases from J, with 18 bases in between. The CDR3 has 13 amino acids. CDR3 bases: TGTGCCAGCAAACCAAGCGGAGACCATTCCCTCCACTTT. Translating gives CASKPSGDHSLHF.

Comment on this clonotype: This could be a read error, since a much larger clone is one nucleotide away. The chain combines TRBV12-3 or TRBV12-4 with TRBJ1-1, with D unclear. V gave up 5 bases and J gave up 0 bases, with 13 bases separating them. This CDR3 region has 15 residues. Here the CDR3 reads CASSRSIKLNTEAFF. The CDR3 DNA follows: TGTGCCAGCAGTCGTAGTATAAAATTGAACACTGAAGCTTTCTTT.

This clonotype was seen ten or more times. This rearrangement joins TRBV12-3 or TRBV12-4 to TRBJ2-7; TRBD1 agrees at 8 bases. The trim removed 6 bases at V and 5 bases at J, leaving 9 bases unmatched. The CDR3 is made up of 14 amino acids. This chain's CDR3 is CASRRQGFSHEQYF. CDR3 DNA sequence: TGTGCCAGCAGGCGACAGGGGTTCAGCCACGAGCAGTACTTC.

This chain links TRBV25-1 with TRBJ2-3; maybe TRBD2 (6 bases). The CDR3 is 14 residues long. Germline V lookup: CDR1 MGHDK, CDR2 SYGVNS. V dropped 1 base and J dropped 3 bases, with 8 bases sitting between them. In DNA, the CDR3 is TGTGCCAGCAGTGAATGGGGGAGGACAGATACGCAGTATTTT. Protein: CASSEWGRTDTQYF.

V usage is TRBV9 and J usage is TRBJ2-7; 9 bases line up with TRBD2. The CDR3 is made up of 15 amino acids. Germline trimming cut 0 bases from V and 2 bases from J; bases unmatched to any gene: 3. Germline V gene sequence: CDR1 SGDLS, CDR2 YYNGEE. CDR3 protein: CASSVAASGTYEQYF. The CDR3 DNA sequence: TGTGCCAGCAGCGTAGCGGCTAGCGGGACCTACGAGCAGTACTTC.

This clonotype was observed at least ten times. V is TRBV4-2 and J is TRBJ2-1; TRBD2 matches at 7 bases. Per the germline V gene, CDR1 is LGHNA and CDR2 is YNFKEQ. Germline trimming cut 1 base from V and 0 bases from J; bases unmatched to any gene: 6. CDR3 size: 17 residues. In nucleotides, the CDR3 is TGTGCCAGCAGCCAAGTTAGCGGGTGGAGCTCCTACAATGAGCAGTTCTTC. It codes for CASSQVSGWSSYNEQFF.

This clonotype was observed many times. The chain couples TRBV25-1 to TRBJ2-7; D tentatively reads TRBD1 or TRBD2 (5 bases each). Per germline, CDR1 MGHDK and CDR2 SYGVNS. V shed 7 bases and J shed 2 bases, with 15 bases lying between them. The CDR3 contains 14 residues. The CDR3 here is CASNPGTPTYEQYF. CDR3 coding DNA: TGTGCCAGCAACCCCGGGACCCCGACCTACGAGCAGTACTTC.

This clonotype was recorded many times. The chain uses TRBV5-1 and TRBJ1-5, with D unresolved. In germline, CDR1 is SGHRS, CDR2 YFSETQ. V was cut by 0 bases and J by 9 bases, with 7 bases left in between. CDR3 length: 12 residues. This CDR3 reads CASSLGGLPQHF. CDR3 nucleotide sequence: TGCGCCAGCAGCTTGGGGGGTCTGCCCCAGCATTTT.

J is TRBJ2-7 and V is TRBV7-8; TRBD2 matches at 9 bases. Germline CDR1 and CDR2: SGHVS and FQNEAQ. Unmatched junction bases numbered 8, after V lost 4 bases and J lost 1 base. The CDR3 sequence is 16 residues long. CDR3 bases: TGTGCCAGCAGCTCGACGACTAGCGGTACATCCTACGAGCAGTACTTC. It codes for CASSSTTSGTSYEQYF.

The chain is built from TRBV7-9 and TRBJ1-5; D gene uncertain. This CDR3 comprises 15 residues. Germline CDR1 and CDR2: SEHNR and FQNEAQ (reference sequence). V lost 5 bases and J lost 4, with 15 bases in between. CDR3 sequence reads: CASSRSGVGNQPQHF. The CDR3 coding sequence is TGTGCCAGCAGCCGTTCTGGGGTTGGTAATCAGCCCCAGCATTTT.

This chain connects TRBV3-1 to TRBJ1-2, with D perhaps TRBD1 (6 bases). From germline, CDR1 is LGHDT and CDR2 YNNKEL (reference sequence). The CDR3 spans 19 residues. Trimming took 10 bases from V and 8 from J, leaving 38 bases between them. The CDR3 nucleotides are TGTGCCATCTGCCCGATGCGAGTGTTCGGACAGTCATTCCCCTGCGGCTACACCTTC. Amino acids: CAICPMRVFGQSFPCGYTF.